This T cell receptor (beta chain) was captured by sequencing in a study of blood T cell repertoires in COVID-19. Study-wide context: The cDNA or gDNA used as material had been derived from T cells, B-cell-depleted T cells, or PBMCs.

Germline loops: CDR1 SEHNR, CDR2 FQNEAQ (reference sequence). The V gene lost 3 bases and the J gene lost 4 bases, with 13 bases spanning the gap. The CDR3 is made up of 14 amino acids. Some clones are missing from TCRdb's copy, which holds only in-frame ones; the method was immunoSEQ multiplex PCR. The sample carries some 270,000 clones, more than 75% recorded once. Clinical history as reported by participants underpinned cohort assignment. Up to 2 weeks before entering the study, exposed participants had met a COVID-19 case. The clonotype was recovered from a woman aged 45-65 years who had been exposed to COVID-19. Specimen: PBMCs or T cells enriched from blood (not recorded which). V usage is TRBV7-9 and J usage is TRBJ2-7, with D perhaps TRBD1 (6 bases). The CDR3 loop is CASSLQGLPYEQYF. The CDR3 bases are TGTGCCAGCAGCTTGCAGGGGCTCCCGTACGAGCAGTACTTC.